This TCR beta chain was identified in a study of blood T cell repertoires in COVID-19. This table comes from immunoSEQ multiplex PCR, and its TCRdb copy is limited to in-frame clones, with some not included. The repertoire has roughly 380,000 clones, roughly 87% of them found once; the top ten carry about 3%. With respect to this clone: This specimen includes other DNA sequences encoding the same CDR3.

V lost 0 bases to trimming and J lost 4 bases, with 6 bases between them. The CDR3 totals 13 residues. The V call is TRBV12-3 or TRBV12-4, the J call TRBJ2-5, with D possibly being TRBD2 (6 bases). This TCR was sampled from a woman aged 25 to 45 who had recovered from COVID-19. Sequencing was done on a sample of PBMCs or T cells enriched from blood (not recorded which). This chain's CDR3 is CASSLAGGETQYF. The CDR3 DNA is TGTGCCAGCAGTTTAGCGGGAGGAGAGACCCAGTACTTC.